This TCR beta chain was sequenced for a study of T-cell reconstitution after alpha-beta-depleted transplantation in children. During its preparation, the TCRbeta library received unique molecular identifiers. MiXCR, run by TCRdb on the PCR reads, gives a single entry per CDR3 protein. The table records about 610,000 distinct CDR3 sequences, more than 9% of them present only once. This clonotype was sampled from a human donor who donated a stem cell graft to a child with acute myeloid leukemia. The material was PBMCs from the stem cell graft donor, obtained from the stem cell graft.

The CDR3 DNA follows: TGTGCCATCAGCGCACAGGGATCTAACTATGGCTACACCTTC. Translation gives CAISAQGSNYGYTF. This chain uses TRBV10-3 with TRBJ1-2; possibly TRBD1 for D (6 bases). This CDR3 is 14 amino acids long. Trimming took off 6 bases at V and 0 bases at J, with 11 bases between the two ends. Germline CDR1 is ENHRY and CDR2 is SYGVKD.